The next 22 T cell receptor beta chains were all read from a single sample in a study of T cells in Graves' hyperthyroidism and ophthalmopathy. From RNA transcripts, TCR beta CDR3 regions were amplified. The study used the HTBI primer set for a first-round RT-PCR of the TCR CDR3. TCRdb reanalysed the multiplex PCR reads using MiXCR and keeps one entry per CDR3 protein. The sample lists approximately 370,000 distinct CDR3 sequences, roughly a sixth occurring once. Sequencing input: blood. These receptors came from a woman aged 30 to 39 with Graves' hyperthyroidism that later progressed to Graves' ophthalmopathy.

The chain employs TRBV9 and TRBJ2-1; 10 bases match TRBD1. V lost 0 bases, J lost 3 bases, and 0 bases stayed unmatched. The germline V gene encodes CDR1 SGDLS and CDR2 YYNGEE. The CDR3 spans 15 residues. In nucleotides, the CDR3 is TGTGCCAGCAGCGTAGGGGACAGGGGCTACAATGAGCAGTTCTTC. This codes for CASSVGDRGYNEQFF.

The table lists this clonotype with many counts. DNA of the CDR3: TGTGCCAGCAGTCCTCGGGGTAGCAATCAGCCCCAGCATTTT. It translates to CASSPRGSNQPQHF. The gene calls are TRBV28 and TRBJ1-5; D gene unclear. CDR1 is MDHEN and CDR2 is SYDVKM in the germline V gene. V dropped 5 bases and J dropped 0 bases, with 8 bases sitting between them. The CDR3 covers 14 residues.

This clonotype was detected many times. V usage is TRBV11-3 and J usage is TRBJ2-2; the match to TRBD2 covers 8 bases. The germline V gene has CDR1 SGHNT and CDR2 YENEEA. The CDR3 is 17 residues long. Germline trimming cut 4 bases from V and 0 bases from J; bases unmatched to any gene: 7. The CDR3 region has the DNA TGTGCCAGCAGCTCCTCCTTTAGCGGGGCGAACACCGGGGAGCTGTTTTTT. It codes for CASSSSFSGANTGELFF.

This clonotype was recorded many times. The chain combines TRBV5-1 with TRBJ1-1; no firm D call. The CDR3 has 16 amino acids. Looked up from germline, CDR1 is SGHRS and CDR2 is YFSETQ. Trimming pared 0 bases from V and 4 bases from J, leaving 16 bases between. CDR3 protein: CASSLEGPQEGTEAFF. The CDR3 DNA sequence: TGCGCCAGCAGCTTGGAAGGGCCTCAAGAGGGCACTGAAGCTTTCTTT.

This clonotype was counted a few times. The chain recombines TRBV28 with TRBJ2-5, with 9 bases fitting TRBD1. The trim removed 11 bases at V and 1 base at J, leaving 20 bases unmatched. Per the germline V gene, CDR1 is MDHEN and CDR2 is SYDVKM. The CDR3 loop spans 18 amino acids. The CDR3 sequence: CAGTSAPTGGLLQETQYF. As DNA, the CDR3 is TGTGCCGGCACCTCGGCCCCGACAGGGGGGTTGCTCCAAGAGACCCAGTACTTC.

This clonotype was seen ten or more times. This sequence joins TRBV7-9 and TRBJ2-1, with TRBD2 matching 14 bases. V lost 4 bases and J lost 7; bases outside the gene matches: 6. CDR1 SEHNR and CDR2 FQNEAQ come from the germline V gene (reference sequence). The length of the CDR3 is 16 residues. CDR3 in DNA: TGTGCCAGCAGCTCCGGGACTAGCGGGAGTGGGAATGAGCAGTTCTTC. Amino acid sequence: CASSSGTSGSGNEQFF.

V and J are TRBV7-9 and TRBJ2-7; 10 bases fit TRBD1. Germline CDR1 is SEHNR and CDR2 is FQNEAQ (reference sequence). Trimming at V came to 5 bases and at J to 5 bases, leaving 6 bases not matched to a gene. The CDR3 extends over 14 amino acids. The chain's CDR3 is CASSRQGAVDEQYF. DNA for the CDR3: TGTGCCAGCAGCCGACAGGGGGCGGTGGACGAGCAGTACTTC.

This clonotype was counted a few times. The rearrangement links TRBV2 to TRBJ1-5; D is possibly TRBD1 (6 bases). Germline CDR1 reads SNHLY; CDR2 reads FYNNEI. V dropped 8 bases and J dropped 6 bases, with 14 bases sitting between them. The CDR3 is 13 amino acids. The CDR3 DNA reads TGTGCCAGCGATGCGAGGGGGAGTCAGCCCCAGCATTTT. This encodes CASDARGSQPQHF. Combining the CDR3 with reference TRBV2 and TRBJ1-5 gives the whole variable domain EPEVTQTPSHQVTQMGQEVILRCVPISNHLYFYWYRQILGQKVEFLVSFYNNEISEKSEIFDDQFSVERPDGSNFTLKIRSTKLEDSAMYFCASDARGSQPQHFGDGTRLSIL.

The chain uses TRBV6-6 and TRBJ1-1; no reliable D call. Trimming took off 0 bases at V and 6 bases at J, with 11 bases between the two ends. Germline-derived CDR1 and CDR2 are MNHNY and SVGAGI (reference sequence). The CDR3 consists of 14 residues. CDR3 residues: CASSYSASQSEAFF. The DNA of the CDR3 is TGTGCCAGCAGTTACTCGGCGAGTCAGTCTGAAGCTTTCTTT.

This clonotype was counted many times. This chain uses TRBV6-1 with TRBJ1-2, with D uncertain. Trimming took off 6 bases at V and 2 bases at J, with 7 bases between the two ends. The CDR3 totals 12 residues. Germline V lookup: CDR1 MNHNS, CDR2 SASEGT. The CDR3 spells CASRPDNYGYTF. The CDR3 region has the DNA TGTGCCAGCAGGCCCGACAACTATGGCTACACCTTC.

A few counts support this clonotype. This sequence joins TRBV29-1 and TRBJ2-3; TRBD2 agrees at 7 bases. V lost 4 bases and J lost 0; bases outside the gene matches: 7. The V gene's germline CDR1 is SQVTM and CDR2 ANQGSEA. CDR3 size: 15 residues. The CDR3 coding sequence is TGCAGCGTTGTCATTCAGGGAGGGAGCACAGATACGCAGTATTTT. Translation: CSVVIQGGSTDTQYF.

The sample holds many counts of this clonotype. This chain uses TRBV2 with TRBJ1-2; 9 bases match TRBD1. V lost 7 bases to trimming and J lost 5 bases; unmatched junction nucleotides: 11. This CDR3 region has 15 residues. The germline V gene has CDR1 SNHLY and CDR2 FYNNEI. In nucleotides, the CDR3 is TGTGCCAGCACTAGTCCCGGGACAGGGAGGTATGGCTACACCTTC. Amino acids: CASTSPGTGRYGYTF.

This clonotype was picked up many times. In DNA form, the CDR3 reads TGTGCCAGCAGCCCGCGGGACAGGGGTAATGAAAAACTGTTTTTT. It codes for CASSPRDRGNEKLFF. V and J are TRBV7-8 and TRBJ1-4; 10 bases are shared with TRBD1. V was clipped by 5 bases and J by 4 bases; unmatched bases: 4. The CDR3 length is 15 residues. CDR1 and CDR2 from the germline V gene are SGHVS and FQNEAQ.

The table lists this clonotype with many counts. The CDR3 DNA sequence: TGTGCCAGCAGCCCCCTCGCCTACGAGCAGTACTTC. Amino acids: CASSPLAYEQYF. V gene TRBV3-1 combines with J gene TRBJ2-7; D unclear. Germline V gene sequence: CDR1 LGHDT, CDR2 YNNKEL (reference sequence). Trimming pared 4 bases from V and 2 bases from J, leaving 6 bases between. The CDR3 covers 12 residues.

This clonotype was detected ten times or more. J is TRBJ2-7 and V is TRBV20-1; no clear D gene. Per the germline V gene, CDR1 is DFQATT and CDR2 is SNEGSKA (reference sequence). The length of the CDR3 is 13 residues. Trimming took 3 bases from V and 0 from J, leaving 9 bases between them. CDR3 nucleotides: TGCAGTGCTAGGCGCTCGATCTCCTACGAGCAGTACTTC. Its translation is CSARRSISYEQYF.

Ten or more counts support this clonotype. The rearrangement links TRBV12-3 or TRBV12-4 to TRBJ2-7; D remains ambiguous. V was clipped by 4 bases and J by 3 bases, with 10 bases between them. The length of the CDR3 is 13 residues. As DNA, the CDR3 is TGTGCCAGCAGTTACAGTACCGGCTACGAGCAGTACTTC. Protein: CASSYSTGYEQYF.

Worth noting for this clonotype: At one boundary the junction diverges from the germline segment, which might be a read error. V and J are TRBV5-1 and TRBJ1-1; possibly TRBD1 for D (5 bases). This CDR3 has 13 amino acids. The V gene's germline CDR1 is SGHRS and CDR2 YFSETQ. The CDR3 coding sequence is TGTGCCAGCAGCTTAATGGAGGGGACTGAAGCTTTCTTT. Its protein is CASSLMEGTEAFF.

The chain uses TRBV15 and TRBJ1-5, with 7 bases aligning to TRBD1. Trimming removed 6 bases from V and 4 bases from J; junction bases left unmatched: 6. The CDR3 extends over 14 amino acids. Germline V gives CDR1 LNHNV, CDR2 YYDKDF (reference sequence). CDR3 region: CATRRGRLNQPQHF. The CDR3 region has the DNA TGTGCCACCAGGAGGGGGCGTCTTAATCAGCCCCAGCATTTT.

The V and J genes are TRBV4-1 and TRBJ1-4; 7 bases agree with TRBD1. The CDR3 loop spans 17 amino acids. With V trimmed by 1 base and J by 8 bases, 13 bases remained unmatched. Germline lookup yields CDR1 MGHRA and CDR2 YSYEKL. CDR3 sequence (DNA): TGCGCCAGCAGCCAAGGATTTTTGGGACAGAGGGAAGAAAAACTGTTTTTT. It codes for CASSQGFLGQREEKLFF.

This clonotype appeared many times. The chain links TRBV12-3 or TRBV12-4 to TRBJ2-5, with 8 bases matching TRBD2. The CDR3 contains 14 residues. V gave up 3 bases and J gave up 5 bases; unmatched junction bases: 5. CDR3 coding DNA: TGTGCCAGCAGTTTGGAAGCGGGAGATGAGACCCAGTACTTC. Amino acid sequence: CASSLEAGDETQYF.

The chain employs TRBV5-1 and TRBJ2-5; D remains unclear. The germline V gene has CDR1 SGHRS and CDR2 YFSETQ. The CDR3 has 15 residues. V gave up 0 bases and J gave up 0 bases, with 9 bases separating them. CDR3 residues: CASSLVGMYQETQYF. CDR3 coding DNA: TGCGCCAGCAGCTTGGTCGGCATGTACCAAGAGACCCAGTACTTC.

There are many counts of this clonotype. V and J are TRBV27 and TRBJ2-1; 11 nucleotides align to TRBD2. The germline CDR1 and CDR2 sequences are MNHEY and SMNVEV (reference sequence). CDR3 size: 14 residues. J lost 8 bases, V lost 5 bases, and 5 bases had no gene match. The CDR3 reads CASSPETSGDEQFF. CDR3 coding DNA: TGTGCCAGCAGTCCCGAGACTAGCGGGGATGAGCAGTTCTTC.